A single sample gave rise to the 9 T cell receptor beta chains below, sequenced in a study of blood T cell repertoires in COVID-19. Repertoires were generated with immunoSEQ multiplex PCR, while TCRdb's copy carries only in-frame clones and drops some. The repertoire holds about 80,000 clones, with 80% to 90% as singletons. What was sequenced was peripheral blood. The receptors derive from a woman of 80 years or more with acute or convalescent COVID-19.

The chain is built from TRBV14 and TRBJ2-1, with TRBD2 identical over 12 bases. The length of the CDR3 is 14 residues. V dropped 5 bases and J dropped 6; count of bases not matched to a gene: 2. Per germline, CDR1 SGHDN and CDR2 FVKESK. The CDR3 DNA reads TGTGCCAGCAGCTGGGGACTAGCGGGCAATGAGCAGTTCTTC. Translation gives CASSWGLAGNEQFF.

The chain recombines TRBV27 with TRBJ2-3; the match to TRBD2 covers 8 bases. J was trimmed by 5 bases and V by 9 bases; bases with no gene match: 7. Germline V gene sequence: CDR1 MNHEY, CDR2 SMNVEV (reference sequence). The CDR3 runs to 13 residues. This CDR3 reads CASRAGVGDTQYF. Here the CDR3 DNA reads TGTGCCAGTCGAGCGGGGGTTGGAGATACGCAGTATTTT.

The V call is TRBV10-3, the J call TRBJ2-7; 8 positions agree with TRBD1. This CDR3 region has 14 residues. Germline-derived CDR1 and CDR2 are ENHRY and SYGVKD. V shed 4 bases, J shed 5 bases, and the junction held 7 bases outside the gene matches. The CDR3 loop reads CAISGGTGSHEQYF. The CDR3 bases are TGTGCCATCAGTGGCGGGACAGGATCCCACGAGCAGTACTTC.

V is TRBV23-1 and J is TRBJ2-5; 7 nucleotides align to TRBD2. Being an ORF, TRBV23-1 has a function that is uncertain. The CDR3 runs 19 residues. V shed 0 bases and J 4 bases; nucleotides not matched to a gene: 17. The CDR3 region is CASSQSILSRAGRGETQYF. In DNA form, the CDR3 reads TGCGCCAGCAGTCAATCGATTCTGTCTCGAGCGGGGAGGGGAGAGACCCAGTACTTC.

This clone was seen just once. The chain is built from TRBV21-1 and TRBJ2-3; TRBD2, the table's D call, lacks a check against the DNA. TRBV21-1 is designated a pseudogene. This CDR3 spans 19 amino acids. CDR3: CASSPCGASGGAIRDTQYF. The CDR3 DNA is TGTGCCAGCAGCCCGTGTGGAGCTAGCGGGGGGGCCATTAGAGATACGCAGTATTTT.

This clone appeared a single time. V and J are TRBV5-1 and TRBJ2-3, with D maybe TRBD2 (6 bases). Germline V CDR1 and CDR2: SGHRS, YFSETQ. V lost 2 bases, J lost 2 bases, and 15 bases lay in between. This CDR3 region has 16 residues. CDR3 region: CASSFWSGGVTDTQYF. In DNA, the CDR3 is TGCGCCAGCAGCTTTTGGTCCGGGGGAGTCACAGATACGCAGTATTTT.

The V and J genes are TRBV29-1 and TRBJ2-2; D is perhaps TRBD2 (6 bases). Trimming cost V 6 bases and J 3 bases, with 14 bases left between them. Germline assignment: CDR1 SQVTM and CDR2 ANQGSEA. The CDR3 has 14 amino acids. The CDR3 sequence is CSVTGPGDTGELFF. Written as DNA, the CDR3 is TGCAGCGTCACAGGTCCGGGAGACACCGGGGAGCTGTTTTTT.

The gene calls are TRBV7-3 and TRBJ2-1, with 13 bases lining up with TRBD2. The CDR3 extends over 16 amino acids. V shed 5 bases and J 6 bases; nucleotides not matched to a gene: 7. In germline, CDR1 is SGHTA, CDR2 FQGTGA. CDR3 sequence reads: CASSPLTSGGANEQFF. The DNA for the CDR3 is TGTGCCAGCAGCCCTTTAACTAGCGGGGGGGCCAATGAGCAGTTCTTC. The complete variable domain, with remaining parts taken from reference TRBV7-3 and TRBJ2-1, reads GAGVSQTPSNKVTEKGKYVELRCDPISGHTALYWYRQSLGQGPEFLIYFQGTGAADDSGLPNDRFFAVRPEGSVSTLKIQRTERGDSAVYLCASSPLTSGGANEQFFGPGTRLTVL.

V is TRBV30 and J is TRBJ1-1; D gene uncertain. Trimming shortened V by 3 bases and J by 0 bases, and 11 bases separated the two germline ends. This CDR3 spans 14 amino acids. Germline V gives CDR1 GTSNPN, CDR2 SVGIG (reference sequence). DNA for the CDR3: TGTGCCTGGAGGGGAGACACCATGAACACTGAAGCTTTCTTT. Its translation is CAWRGDTMNTEAFF.